This T cell receptor (beta chain) was obtained from a study of chemoradiotherapy in HPV16-positive cancers. Germline-derived CDR1 and CDR2 are SGHAT and FQDESV (reference sequence). Losses at the gene ends were 2 bases for V and 5 bases for J; bases not matched to a gene: 2. The CDR3 length is 13 residues. This table comes from immunoSEQ multiplex PCR, and its TCRdb copy is limited to in-frame clones, with some not included. The sample holds 15,000 to 20,000 clones, 89% seen once. The specimen was blood, collected from a patient who underwent chemoradiotherapy. This receptor was identified in a human donor with HPV-associated anogenital cancer. V usage is TRBV11-1 and J usage is TRBJ2-7; TRBD1 aligns across 8 bases. CDR3 region: CASSLQGADEQYF. CDR3 bases: TGTGCCAGCAGCTTACAGGGGGCCGACGAGCAGTACTTC.